A single T cell receptor beta chain is shown here with its context. Its matching antigen is unknown. Treatment noted: around 19 received Ad26.COV2.S at low or high dose, single or two shots; 5 received placebo; per-sample allocation not given. Collection of samples fell on day 63 after the first vaccine or placebo injection. The CDR3 loop spans 20 amino acids. Germline V gene sequence: CDR1 LGHDT, CDR2 YNNKEL (reference sequence). Trimming removed 0 bases from V and 2 bases from J, with 24 bases in between. Assay: immunoSEQ multiplex PCR; the TCRdb copy retains only in-frame clones and omits some. Of hundreds of thousands of clones detected, roughly 90% appear once; the ten largest clones hold roughly 1.5%. This sample is drawn from a study of Ad26.COV2.S vaccination and SARS-CoV-2 variants. Study summary: In the study, Ad26.COV2.S was injected intramuscularly once, or twice 56 days apart.

Study-level points and caveats: Recipients given vaccine exceeded placebo recipients in spike-specific TCR breadth.

Sequencing was performed on peripheral blood, taken in a trial of Ad26.COV2.S vaccine versus placebo. The TCR was taken from a person between 18 and 60 years old who received the Ad26.COV2.S COVID-19 vaccine or a placebo. This rearrangement joins TRBV3-1 (or the pseudogene TRBV3-2) to TRBJ2-3; D may be TRBD2 (7 bases). CDR3: CASSQDPLYNVGGVTDTQYF. The CDR3 DNA reads as TGTGCCAGCAGCCAAGATCCCCTTTACAATGTAGGGGGGGTCACAGATACGCAGTATTTT.